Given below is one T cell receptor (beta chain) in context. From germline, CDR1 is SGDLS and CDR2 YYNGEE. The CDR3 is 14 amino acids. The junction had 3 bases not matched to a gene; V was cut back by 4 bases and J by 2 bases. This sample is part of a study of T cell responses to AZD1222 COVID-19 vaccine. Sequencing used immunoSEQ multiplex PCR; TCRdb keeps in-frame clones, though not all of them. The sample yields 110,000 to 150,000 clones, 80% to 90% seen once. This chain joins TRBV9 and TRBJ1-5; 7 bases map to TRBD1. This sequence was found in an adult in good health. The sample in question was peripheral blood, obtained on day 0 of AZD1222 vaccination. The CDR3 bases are TGTGCCAGCAGCCCAGGGGGGGGCAATCAGCCCCAGCATTTT. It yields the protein CASSPGGGNQPQHF.